Listed below are T cell receptor beta chains from one sample, sequenced in a study of identical twins. Using its own MiXCR run on the 5' RACE reads, TCRdb lists one record per CDR3 protein. The sample has 520,000 or so distinct CDR3 sequences, roughly a fifth seen once. Another study also made use of these data, one on T cells expressing NK-cell markers.

Source material: CD4+ T cells sorted from blood. The receptors were sampled from a woman in her late teens or twenties in good health. CDR3s include the opening cysteine and the closing phenylalanine or tryptophan. D genes are given only for firm matches. Size is stated for part of the rows, as once, few or many counts, or as a class when the clone is expanded.

TRBV11-2	TRBJ2-7	.	.	CASSSPLFSGDFSYEQYF	TGTGCCAGCAGCTCTCCGCTATTTTCTGGGGACTTCTCCTACGAGCAGTACTTC
TRBV3-1	TRBJ2-7	TRBD1	.	CASSHLGTASYEQYF	TGTGCCAGCAGCCATTTAGGGACAGCCTCCTACGAGCAGTACTTC
TRBV20-1	TRBJ2-7	.	.	CSATSAVSYEQYF	TGCAGTGCTACTAGTGCCGTTTCCTACGAGCAGTACTTC
TRBV12-3/TRBV12-4	TRBJ2-3	.	few	CASSLEGRDTQYF	TGTGCCAGCAGTTTGGAGGGCCGGGATACGCAGTATTTT
TRBV20-1	TRBJ2-1	TRBD2	.	CSASLVAGSRNEQFF	TGCAGTGCCTCCCTAGTAGCGGGGTCTCGGAATGAGCAGTTCTTC
TRBV4-3	TRBJ2-5	TRBD2	.	CASSQEGASGETQYF	TGCGCCAGCAGCCAAGAGGGGGCTAGCGGGGAGACCCAGTACTTC
TRBV6-5	TRBJ1-1	TRBD1	.	CASSYGTATEAFF	TGTGCCAGCAGTTACGGGACAGCCACTGAAGCTTTCTTT
TRBV6-5	TRBJ2-1	TRBD2	many	CASSFLAGVSNEQFF	TGTGCCAGCAGTTTTCTAGCGGGAGTTTCGAATGAGCAGTTCTTC
TRBV29-1	TRBJ2-5	.	.	CSVEMNLQETQYF	TGCAGCGTTGAAATGAACCTTCAAGAGACCCAGTACTTC
TRBV20-1	TRBJ1-4	TRBD1	.	CSALGDRDYGKLFF	TGCAGTGCCCTGGGGGACAGGGATTACGGAAAACTGTTTTTT
TRBV9	TRBJ1-6	TRBD1	.	CASSPRDRASSYNSPLHF	TGTGCCAGCAGCCCCCGAGACAGGGCCAGCTCCTATAATTCACCCCTCCACTTT
TRBV27	TRBJ1-1	.	.	CASSPGFATEAFF	TGTGCCAGCAGTCCGGGATTCGCCACTGAAGCTTTCTTT
TRBV2	TRBJ1-1	TRBD1	few	CASSVSGGTEAFF	TGTGCCAGCAGTGTCTCAGGGGGCACTGAAGCTTTCTTT
TRBV7-2	TRBJ1-6	.	.	CASSLVGGNSPLHF	TGTGCCAGCAGCTTAGTGGGCGGTAATTCACCCCTCCATTTT
TRBV7-6	TRBJ1-1	.	.	CASSQDSTEAFF	TGTGCCAGCAGCCAAGACAGCACTGAAGCTTTCTTT
TRBV6-2/TRBV6-3	TRBJ2-2	.	.	CASRKTGGELFF	TGTGCCAGCAGAAAAACGGGCGGGGAGCTGTTTTTT
TRBV10-2	TRBJ2-7	TRBD1	.	CASIEYQGTGTGYEQYF	TGCGCCAGCATTGAGTACCAGGGGACAGGGACAGGCTACGAGCAGTACTTC
TRBV4-2	TRBJ2-5	TRBD2	many	CASTAGREKTQYF	TGTGCCAGCACCGCCGGGCGGGAGAAGACCCAGTACTTC
TRBV15	TRBJ2-5	.	once	CATSRDVALRAETQYF	TGTGCCACCAGCAGAGATGTCGCACTTCGGGCGGAGACCCAGTACTTC
TRBV7-6	TRBJ2-7	.	many	CASSLVDSQDEQYF	TGTGCCAGCAGCTTAGTCGACAGTCAAGACGAGCAGTACTTC
TRBV24-1	TRBJ2-1	.	few	CATSDVKGPYNEQFF	TGTGCCACCAGTGATGTGAAGGGACCCTACAATGAGCAGTTCTTC
TRBV20-1	TRBJ2-3	.	few	CNSTDTQYF	TGCAATTCTACAGATACGCAGTATTTT
TRBV12-3/TRBV12-4	TRBJ1-1	.	few	CASRSRLQGWNTEAFF	TGTGCCAGCAGGAGTCGGTTACAGGGTTGGAACACTGAAGCTTTCTTT
TRBV7-2	TRBJ2-1	TRBD2	few	CASSALGASGKFF	TGTGCCAGCAGCGCCCTAGGTGCTAGCGGGAAGTTCTTC
TRBV5-1	TRBJ2-2	TRBD1	.	CASSDFAGTGIAGELFF	TGCGCCAGCAGCGATTTCGCCGGGACAGGGATCGCCGGGGAGCTGTTTTTT
TRBV6-5	TRBJ2-2	.	few	CASSYSWQYTGELFF	TGTGCCAGCAGTTACTCTTGGCAGTACACCGGGGAGCTGTTTTTT
TRBV11-2	TRBJ2-2	TRBD1	few	CASSAYRDRGTGELFF	TGTGCCAGCAGCGCCTACCGGGACAGAGGGACCGGGGAGCTGTTTTTT
TRBV12-3/TRBV12-4	TRBJ2-1	.	.	CASSSQGGEENF	TGTGCCAGCAGTTCACAGGGCGGTGAAGAAAACTTC
TRBV10-3	TRBJ2-1	TRBD2	.	CAISLLAGGINNEQFF	TGTGCCATCAGCCTACTAGCGGGAGGCATCAACAATGAGCAGTTCTTC
TRBV27	TRBJ2-7	TRBD1	.	CASKTPGQTYEQYF	TGTGCCAGCAAAACTCCGGGACAGACCTACGAGCAGTACTTC
TRBV4-1	TRBJ2-1	TRBD1	.	CASSPLKGAPSEQFF	TGCGCCAGCAGCCCTCTAAAGGGGGCCCCTAGTGAGCAGTTCTTC
TRBV9	TRBJ1-2	.	few	CASSPTGLRGYTF	TGTGCCAGCAGCCCTACAGGGCTTCGTGGCTACACCTTC
TRBV5-1	TRBJ2-2	TRBD2	few	CASTLTSGQSGELFF	TGCGCCAGCACCTTAACTAGCGGACAGTCCGGGGAGCTGTTTTTT
TRBV12-3/TRBV12-4	TRBJ2-1	.	.	CASSFKTDTYNEQFF	TGTGCCAGCAGTTTTAAGACGGACACCTACAATGAGCAGTTCTTC
TRBV20-1	TRBJ1-1	.	few	CSAIVNTEAFF	TGCAGTGCTATAGTGAACACTGAAGCTTTCTTT
TRBV5-5	TRBJ2-1	TRBD2	many	CASSISGSSYNEQFF	TGTGCCAGCAGCATTAGCGGGAGCTCCTACAATGAGCAGTTCTTC
TRBV15	TRBJ2-1	.	few	CATSREVNPGNEQFF	TGTGCCACCAGCAGAGAGGTGAACCCGGGGAATGAGCAGTTCTTC
TRBV29-1	TRBJ1-1	.	few	CIVTRNTEAFF	TGCATCGTTACCAGGAACACTGAAGCTTTCTTT
TRBV20-1	TRBJ1-1	.	.	CSARVGEDTEAFF	TGCAGTGCTAGAGTGGGGGAAGATACTGAAGCTTTCTTT
TRBV6-1	TRBJ2-5	TRBD1	.	CASRKDRGWETQYF	TGTGCCAGCAGAAAAGACAGGGGGTGGGAGACCCAGTACTTC
TRBV20-1	TRBJ2-7	.	.	CSLEEQYF	TGCAGTCTGGAAGAGCAGTACTTC
TRBV20-1	TRBJ2-3	.	few	CSASVPRKGDTQYF	TGCAGTGCTAGCGTCCCGCGTAAAGGCGATACGCAGTATTTT
TRBV9	TRBJ1-1	.	.	CASSVAQNTEAFF	TGTGCCAGCAGCGTAGCGCAGAACACTGAAGCTTTCTTT
TRBV20-1	TRBJ1-1	.	many	CSARVSRRSTEAFF	TGCAGTGCTAGAGTATCCAGGCGTTCAACTGAAGCTTTCTTT
TRBV10-3	TRBJ2-1	.	.	CAISDPTGSSYNEQFF	TGTGCCATCAGTGACCCGACAGGTTCCTCCTACAATGAGCAGTTCTTC
TRBV12-3/TRBV12-4	TRBJ1-2	.	many	CASSRSGTLHGYTF	TGTGCCAGCAGCCGTTCCGGGACACTTCATGGCTACACCTTC
TRBV5-5	TRBJ1-2	.	few	CASSPTGPLSYGYTF	TGTGCCAGCAGCCCCACAGGGCCCCTTTCCTATGGCTACACCTTC
TRBV27	TRBJ2-6	.	few	CASSRELRGGANVLTF	TGTGCCAGCAGTAGAGAACTCAGGGGTGGGGCCAACGTCCTGACTTTC
TRBV5-1	TRBJ2-4	TRBD1	many	CASSLATGNIQYF	TGCGCCAGCAGCCTGGCGACAGGGAACATTCAGTACTTC